The 5 T cell receptor beta chains given below trace back to one sample, sequenced in a study of T cell changes during pregnancy in multiple sclerosis (dated by TCRdb to between 2018 and 2020). Library generation was performed with the immunoSEQ multiplex PCR assay. TCRdb provides this immuneACCESS table in a form limited to in-frame rearrangements. Some clones are lacking; in checked studies, under half of them reflect an unresolved V gene, and why the rest are absent is not known. The sample yields about 52,000 clones; over 85% were counted once. About 0.36% of the sample is taken by the ten largest. Source: CD4+ T cells from peripheral blood mononuclear cells, taken before pregnancy. These TCRs come from a female donor with multiple sclerosis, enrolled in a pregnancy study.

The chain joins TRBV6-5 to TRBJ2-7, with 10 bases matching TRBD2. Germline V gene data show CDR1 as MNHEY and CDR2 as SVGAGI. The CDR3 consists of 16 residues. The junction had 12 bases not matched to a gene; V was cut back by 4 bases and J by 6 bases. In nucleotides, the CDR3 is TGTGCCAGCAGTTCTCAACCGGGACTAGCGTTGACCGAGCAGTACTTC. As protein: CASSSQPGLALTEQYF.

The chain recombines TRBV5-1 with TRBJ2-3; D is ambiguous. The germline gives CDR1 SGHRS, CDR2 YFSETQ. CDR3 length equals 15 residues. V was shortened by 0 bases and J by 4 bases, with 12 bases between the two germline ends. In DNA form, the CDR3 reads TGCGCCAGCAGCTTGGCCGCCGATTCGGCAGATACGCAGTATTTT. Translation gives CASSLAADSADTQYF.

A few counts support this clone. The V gene is TRBV7-2, the J gene TRBJ1-1, with TRBD1 as a possible D gene (5 bases). V was clipped by 5 bases and J by 0 bases, with 19 bases between them. The CDR3 covers 17 residues. Germline V gene lookup returns CDR1 SGHTA and CDR2 FQGNSA. In DNA form, the CDR3 reads TGTGCCAGCAGCCCCCAAGGCAGGGCCACCATGAACACTGAAGCTTTCTTT. Translated, it gives CASSPQGRATMNTEAFF.

V gene TRBV5-1 combines with J gene TRBJ2-3; maybe TRBD2 (6 bases). The CDR3 is 14 amino acids. Trimming cost V 2 bases and J 4 bases, with 11 bases left between them. Germline CDR1 and CDR2: SGHRS and YFSETQ. CDR3 DNA: TGCGCCAGCAGCTTCGCTAGCGTGGCAGATACGCAGTATTTT. Translation: CASSFASVADTQYF.

The chain recombines TRBV6-1 with TRBJ1-5; TRBD1 matches 8 bases. This CDR3 region has 14 residues. The trim removed 7 bases at V and 6 bases at J, leaving 8 bases unmatched. From germline, CDR1 is MNHNS and CDR2 SASEGT. This CDR3 is CASNRGQGGQPQHF. CDR3 nucleotides: TGTGCCAGCAATAGAGGACAGGGCGGTCAGCCCCAGCATTTT.